The clone carrying this T cell receptor (beta chain) was seen once. Its specificity is unknown. This sample is part of a study of vaccination and CD4 T cells after COVID-19. Germline V gene sequence: CDR1 SGHTA, CDR2 FQGNSA. The CDR3 totals 14 residues. Unmatched junction bases numbered 7, after V lost 5 bases and J lost 6 bases. The treatment denotes: roughly ten-day PBMC culture with coronavirus spike peptide pools or control peptides (ViraFEST assay). CD4+ T cells that had been cultured provided DNA sequenced with the Oncomine TCR Beta short-read assay. TCRdb re-called the PCR reads through MiXCR, storing one row per CDR3 protein. Of over 10,000 distinct CDR3 sequences listed, roughly 56% are singletons.

Sequencing was performed on CD4+ T cells from blood, cultured in vitro. The TCR sequence derives from a human donor who had recovered from COVID-19. The chain combines TRBV7-2 with TRBJ1-3; 7 bases are a match to TRBD1. The CDR3 DNA reads as TGTGCCAGCAGCCCAGGGGGAAGAGCAAACACCATATATTTT. Translating gives CASSPGGRANTIYF.